The 20 T cell receptor beta chains below were found in one sample sequenced in a study of blood T cell repertoires in COVID-19. Some clones are missing from TCRdb's copy, which holds only in-frame ones; the method was immunoSEQ multiplex PCR. The sample shows just over 150,000 clones, around 87% of them seen only once. Sequenced material: peripheral blood. The receptor set was obtained from a woman aged 40 to 50 with acute or convalescent COVID-19.

The rearrangement links TRBV5-5 to TRBJ2-7, with a possible D match to TRBD1 (5 bases). The CDR3 sequence is 13 residues long. Germline V gene sequence: CDR1 SGHKS, CDR2 YYEKEE (reference sequence). Trimming pared 4 bases from V and 4 bases from J, leaving 12 bases between. In DNA, the CDR3 is TGTGCCAGCAGCCTTGGCCCAGGGTACGAGCAGTACTTC. Translating gives CASSLGPGYEQYF.

The chain combines TRBV13 with TRBJ2-1, with TRBD1 as a possible D gene (5 bases). This CDR3 is built from 14 residues. V gave up 5 bases and J gave up 0 bases, with 8 bases separating them. In germline, CDR1 is PRHDT, CDR2 FYEKMQ (reference sequence). CDR3 residues: CASSQGSSYNEQFF. CDR3 sequence (DNA): TGTGCCAGCAGCCAGGGAAGCTCCTACAATGAGCAGTTCTTC.

The CDR3 protein is CASSERVEGYNEQFF. In nucleotides, the CDR3 is TGCGCCAGCAGTGAGAGAGTAGAGGGCTACAATGAGCAGTTCTTC. The genes are TRBV10-2 and TRBJ2-1; a weak D match, TRBD2 (5 bases). This CDR3 has 15 residues. V dropped 2 bases and J dropped 3 bases, with 11 bases sitting between them. Germline CDR1 reads WSHSY; CDR2 reads SAAADI.

The chain recombines TRBV19 with TRBJ1-6; TRBD1 might be the D (5 bases). The CDR3 consists of 12 residues. With 7 bases removed from V and 7 bases from J, the gap between germline ends came to 8 bases. Germline V CDR1 and CDR2: LNHDA, SQIVND (reference sequence). CDR3 protein: CASTGGNSPLHF. Here the CDR3 DNA reads TGTGCCAGTACCGGGGGAAATTCACCCCTCCACTTT.

This clone is a singleton in its sample. The genes are TRBV6-5 and TRBJ2-1, with 10 bases lining up with TRBD2. From germline, CDR1 is MNHEY and CDR2 SVGAGI. The CDR3 sequence is 16 residues long. V lost 2 bases and J lost 8; bases outside the gene matches: 9. In DNA, the CDR3 is TGTGCCAGCAGTTACCTCCTAGCGGGAGTTGGCGATGAGCAGTTCTTC. Translation: CASSYLLAGVGDEQFF.

The chain combines TRBV30 with TRBJ2-3; TRBD2 agrees at 11 bases. CDR1 is GTSNPN and CDR2 is SVGIG in the germline V gene (reference sequence). The CDR3 is made up of 16 amino acids. With V trimmed by 0 bases and J by 2 bases, 4 bases remained unmatched. CDR3 residues: CAWSVGTSGHTDTQYF. CDR3 DNA: TGTGCCTGGAGTGTCGGGACTAGCGGCCACACAGATACGCAGTATTTT.

CDR3: CASSLTMVGGTGVNNEQFF. In DNA form, the CDR3 reads TGTGCCAGCAGCTTAACCATGGTTGGGGGGACAGGGGTCAACAATGAGCAGTTCTTC. The chain recombines TRBV7-3 with TRBJ2-1, with TRBD1 matching over 10 bases. V shed 0 bases and J 5 bases; nucleotides not matched to a gene: 13. This CDR3 region has 19 residues. CDR1 is SGHTA and CDR2 is FQGTGA in the germline V gene.

The V and J genes are TRBV5-4 and TRBJ2-1; 13 nucleotides agree with TRBD2. Germline assignment: CDR1 SGHNT and CDR2 YYREEE (reference sequence). This CDR3 has 15 amino acids. Trimming cost V 1 base and J 8 bases; bases outside gene matches: 3. CDR3 nucleotides: TGTGCCAGCAGCTTGCAACTAGCGGGGGGGGATGAGCAGTTCTTC. Protein sequence: CASSLQLAGGDEQFF. The whole variable domain, remainder taken from reference TRBV5-4 and TRBJ2-1, is ETGVTQSPTHLIKTRGQQVTLRCSSQSGHNTVSWYQQALGQGPQFIFQYYREEENGRGNFPPRFSGLQFPNYSSELNVNALELDDSALYLCASSLQLAGGDEQFFGPGTRLTVL.

V is TRBV4-1 and J is TRBJ1-1; D unresolved. V gave up 6 bases and J gave up 8 bases, with 10 bases separating them. Germline V lookup: CDR1 MGHRA, CDR2 YSYEKL. CDR3 length: 11 amino acids. This CDR3 reads CASSSPTEAFF. The CDR3, as DNA: TGCGCCAGCAGTAGCCCCACCGAAGCTTTCTTT.

The V and J genes are TRBV6-4 and TRBJ2-1; 8 nucleotides match TRBD2. The CDR3 covers 15 residues. Germline trimming cut 2 bases from V and 7 bases from J; bases unmatched to any gene: 7. Germline assignment: CDR1 MRHNA and CDR2 SNTAGT. The CDR3 region has the DNA TGTGCCAGCAGTGACGGGGTAGCGGGATCGAATGAGCAGTTCTTC. This codes for CASSDGVAGSNEQFF.

V and J are TRBV7-9 and TRBJ2-2; TRBD1 is a possible D gene (6 bases). The CDR3 spans 18 residues. V lost 1 base and J 4 bases, leaving 19 bases between the germline ends. Germline CDR1 is SEHNR and CDR2 is FQNEAQ (reference sequence). Here the CDR3 reads CASSLGTYRVGGTGELFF. In DNA form, the CDR3 reads TGTGCCAGCAGCTTAGGTACTTACAGGGTAGGCGGCACCGGGGAGCTGTTTTTT.

Only a few counts were recorded for this clone. This CDR3 reads CASSLVRDTEAFF. The CDR3 region has the DNA TGTGCCAGCAGCTTAGTGAGAGACACTGAAGCTTTCTTT. This chain uses TRBV7-9 with TRBJ1-1, with D hard to call. The CDR3 is 13 residues long. The germline CDR1 and CDR2 sequences are SEHNR and FQNEAQ (reference sequence). Trimming took 1 base from V and 3 from J, leaving 6 bases between them.

This chain links TRBV5-4 with TRBJ2-7; possible D gene TRBD2, 5 bases. The CDR3 loop spans 14 amino acids. Trimming stripped 0 bases from V and 6 bases from J, with 13 bases between. CDR1 and CDR2 (germline): SGHNT, YYREEE (reference sequence). CDR3: CASSLAGVGFEQYF. Written as DNA, the CDR3 is TGTGCCAGCAGCTTGGCCGGGGTAGGTTTCGAGCAGTACTTC.

This clone appeared a single time. The genes are TRBV30 and TRBJ1-5; D ambiguous. Looked up from germline, CDR1 is GTSNPN and CDR2 is SVGIG (reference sequence). V lost 1 base, J lost 4 bases, and 23 bases lay in between. The CDR3 spans 18 residues. CDR3 residues: CAWSAAGFYSQSNQPQHF. DNA for the CDR3: TGTGCCTGGAGTGCCGCAGGATTTTATTCACAGTCAAATCAGCCCCAGCATTTT.

The gene calls are TRBV27 and TRBJ1-5, with D perhaps TRBD1 (5 bases). This CDR3 comprises 14 residues. CDR1 and CDR2 (germline): MNHEY, SMNVEV (reference sequence). V was trimmed by 2 bases and J by 3 bases, leaving 8 bases between them. In nucleotides, the CDR3 is TGTGCCAGCAGTTTACAGGGAAACAATCAGCCCCAGCATTTT. Amino acid sequence: CASSLQGNNQPQHF.

CDR3 nucleotide sequence: TGTGCCAGCATTGAGGACAGGCCTAACTATGGCTACACCTTC. Protein product: CASIEDRPNYGYTF. The rearrangement joins TRBV28 to TRBJ1-2; TRBD1 matches 7 bases. The length of the CDR3 is 14 residues. Germline CDR1 and CDR2: MDHEN and SYDVKM. After removal of 7 bases from V and 0 bases from J, the junction contained 5 bases not matched to a gene.

The chain joins TRBV14 to TRBJ2-1; D might be TRBD1 (5 bases). CDR3 length: 15 residues. V lost 0 bases, J lost 4 bases, and 10 bases lay in between. The germline V gene has CDR1 SGHDN and CDR2 FVKESK. CDR3 amino acids: CASSQDREKYNEQFF. As DNA, the CDR3 is TGTGCCAGCAGCCAAGACAGGGAAAAATACAATGAGCAGTTCTTC. The complete variable domain, with remaining parts taken from reference TRBV14 and TRBJ2-1, reads EAGVTQFPSHSVIEKGQTVTLRCDPISGHDNLYWYRRVMGKEIKFLLHFVKESKQDESGMPNNRFLAERTGGTYSTLKVQPAELEDSGVYFCASSQDREKYNEQFFGPGTRLTVL.

The chain combines TRBV30 with TRBJ1-2; 10 bases are a match to TRBD1. The CDR3 extends over 15 amino acids. Germline lookup yields CDR1 GTSNPN and CDR2 SVGIG (reference sequence). With 1 base clipped from V and 3 bases from J, the junction kept 5 bases outside the gene matches. CDR3 in DNA: TGTGCCTGGAGTGGGGGACAGGGGATGTACTATGGCTACACCTTC. It codes for CAWSGGQGMYYGYTF.

The V call is TRBV11-3, the J call TRBJ1-1, with D possibly matching TRBD1 (5 bases). With 0 bases removed from V and 6 bases from J, the gap between germline ends came to 8 bases. Per germline, CDR1 SGHNT and CDR2 YENEEA. The CDR3 is made up of 13 amino acids. The CDR3 bases are TGTGCCAGCAGCTTAGATGGGGGGGCTGAAGCTTTCTTT. It specifies CASSLDGGAEAFF.

The chain combines TRBV7-9 with TRBJ2-3; D is unresolved. Trimming took 5 bases from V and 5 from J, leaving 5 bases between them. Germline V gives CDR1 SEHNR, CDR2 FQNEAQ (reference sequence). The CDR3 runs 11 residues. This CDR3 is CASSAKDTQYF. The CDR3 region has the DNA TGTGCCAGCAGCGCGAAAGATACGCAGTATTTT. Full variable domain (outside the CDR3, taken from reference TRBV7-9 and TRBJ2-3): DTGVSQNPRHKITKRGQNVTFRCDPISEHNRLYWYRQTLGQGPEFLTYFQNEAQLEKSRLLSDRFSAERPKGSFSTLEIQRTEQGDSAMYLCASSAKDTQYFGPGTRLTVL.